The sample holds one count of the clone carrying this T cell receptor beta chain. What it recognizes is unknown. This record belongs to a study of T cells in localized non-small cell lung cancer. Study conclusions and caveats: Increased T cell density in blood showed an association with longer overall survival. Heterogeneity stays possible, as sequencing covered only one tumor region. Uninvolved adjacent lung had the highest recorded T cell clonality, with tumor below it. Adjacent lung exhibited a median of 57 among the 100 most abundant tumor clones.

The trim removed 3 bases at V and 4 bases at J, leaving 7 bases unmatched. This CDR3 is built from 15 residues. Germline lookup yields CDR1 SGHRS and CDR2 YFSETQ. Profiled with immunoSEQ multiplex PCR; TCRdb holds only in-frame clones, not every one. The data show some 22,000 clones, more than 85% seen once. The J gene is TRBJ1-3, the V gene TRBV5-1; 7 bases line up with TRBD1. Sequenced material: peripheral blood, taken before any cancer treatment. The receptor comes from a male donor at least 60 years old with stage I squamous cell lung carcinoma. This CDR3 reads CASSYQGEPGNTIYF. CDR3 nucleotide sequence: TGCGCCAGCAGCTACCAGGGGGAACCGGGAAACACCATATATTTT.